The rows below give T cell receptor beta chains drawn from one sample of a study of cytomegalovirus exposure and HLA in healthy donors. TCRdb's table, derived via immunoSEQ multiplex PCR, lists solely in-frame clones and lacks some. The repertoire holds approximately 260,000 clones, 85% to 95% seen once, with 1.7% in the top ten. The sample taken for sequencing was PBMCs. Every receptor here comes from a girl aged 2 to 9 in good health and CMV-seronegative. The CDR3 runs from the conserved cysteine through the conserved F or W. The D gene is left open where the match is weak. Clone size, where shown, is once, few, many, or a class for clones that have expanded.

>-|TRBJ1-2|-|TRBV5-1
TGCGCCAGCAGCCACGAACCAGGGGATTATGGCTACACCTTC
CASSHEPGDYGYTF
>-|TRBJ2-5|-|TRBV7-3
TGTGCCAGCAGCCCCGGACAGGGACTAAAAGAGACCCAGTACTTC
CASSPGQGLKETQYF
>-|TRBJ1-2|-|TRBV28
TGTGCCAGCAGTTTACAGGGCGGCTATGGCTACACCTTC
CASSLQGGYGYTF
>-|TRBJ2-7|-|TRBV4-2
TGTGCCAGCAGCCAAGATCGGGGTCGACTCTGGGGCGAGCAGTACTTC
CASSQDRGRLWGEQYF
>TRBD2|TRBJ2-3|few|TRBV9
TGTGCCAGCAGCGTAGAGTTGCCTAGCGGGGGGGCGGCAGATACGCAGTATTTT
CASSVELPSGGAADTQYF
>-|TRBJ2-5|-|TRBV5-4
TGTGCCAGCAGCTTGACGGGGTCGGGAGTCCAAGAGACCCAGTACTTC
CASSLTGSGVQETQYF
>-|TRBJ2-7|-|TRBV7-8
TGTGCCAGCAGCTCCCAGGGATACGAGCAGTACTTC
CASSSQGYEQYF
>-|TRBJ2-7|-|TRBV7-2
TGTGCCAGCAGCTTAAGGAGGGTCCACGAGCAGTACTTC
CASSLRRVHEQYF
>TRBD2|TRBJ2-1|-|TRBV5-6
TGTGCCAGCAGCTTACTTAGCGGGGGGGCCGGTAATGAGCAGTTCTTC
CASSLLSGGAGNEQFF
>TRBD1|TRBJ1-1|once|TRBV28
TGTGCCAGCGGCGGGACAGTACGCATGAACACTGAAGCTTTCTTT
CASGGTVRMNTEAFF
>-|TRBJ2-4|-|TRBV20-1
TGCAGTGCTAGCGAGGGATTAACGCAGTACTTC
CSASEGLTQYF
>TRBD2|TRBJ2-3|-|TRBV2
TGTGCCAGCAGTGAAGCGCTTGGGGCTAGCGGGAGAACAGATACGCAGTATTTT
CASSEALGASGRTDTQYF
>-|TRBJ1-2|once|TRBV5-6
TGTGCCAGCAGCTTGGGGGCATACGCTAACTATGGCTACACCTTC
CASSLGAYANYGYTF
>-|TRBJ2-7|few|TRBV7-8
TGTGCCAGCAGCTCCAGATCCTACGAGCAGTACTTC
CASSSRSYEQYF
>TRBD1|TRBJ1-2|-|TRBV30
TGTGCCTGGAGAGGGACAGTGACCTATGGCTACACCTTC
CAWRGTVTYGYTF
>-|TRBJ2-3|-|TRBV5-6
TGTGCCAGCAGCCCCCGACTGAGCTACACAGATACGCAGTATTTT
CASSPRLSYTDTQYF
>TRBD1|TRBJ1-1|-|TRBV5-4
TGTGCCAGCTCACTGGGGCAGGGGGCCACTGAAGCTTTCTTT
CASSLGQGATEAFF
>-|TRBJ2-7|-|TRBV30
TGTGCCTGGAGTCTGCCCCCAGGGGCCTACGAGCAGTACTTC
CAWSLPPGAYEQYF
>TRBD1|TRBJ1-4|-|TRBV6-6
TGTGCCAGCAGCCGTAGAGGGGGCACTAATGAAAAACTGTTTTTT
CASSRRGGTNEKLFF
>-|TRBJ2-2|-|TRBV7-2
TGTGCCAGCAGCTTAAGGCAGGGCAACACCGGGGAGCTGTTTTTT
CASSLRQGNTGELFF
>-|TRBJ2-2|-|TRBV9
TGTGCCAGCAGCGTAGACCCGGAGTGGACCGGGGAGCTGTTTTTT
CASSVDPEWTGELFF
>TRBD1|TRBJ1-5|-|TRBV6-1
TGTGCCAGCAGGAGACAGGGGGGCAATCAGCCCCAGCATTTT
CASRRQGGNQPQHF
>TRBD2|TRBJ2-1|-|TRBV5-1
TGCGCCAGCAGTTCACTAGCGGCCCCGCCGGGGGGTGAGCAGTTCTTC
CASSSLAAPPGGEQFF
>TRBD2|TRBJ2-2|-|TRBV7-7
TGTGCCAGCAGCTCCACGACTAGCGGGAGTATCGGGGAGCTGTTTTTT
CASSSTTSGSIGELFF
>-|TRBJ2-7|few|TRBV7-6
TGTGCCAGCACCTCACGTGTGGGGGGTGAGCAGTACTTC
CASTSRVGGEQYF
>-|TRBJ1-5|-|TRBV6-5
TGTGCCAGCAGTTACCGGCAGGATCGTCAGCCCCAGCATTTT
CASSYRQDRQPQHF
>TRBD1|TRBJ1-1|-|TRBV6-5
TGTGCCAGCACCAACCCGGGACAGATCACTGAAGCTTTCTTT
CASTNPGQITEAFF
>TRBD1|TRBJ1-5|-|TRBV5-6
TGTGCCAGCAGCGTACAGGGGGGCAATCAGCCCCAGCATTTT
CASSVQGGNQPQHF
>-|TRBJ2-3|-|TRBV7-2
TGTGCCAGCAGTTTCACGGGAGCCCCGAGGGATACGCAGTATTTT
CASSFTGAPRDTQYF
>-|TRBJ1-5|-|TRBV30
TGTGCCTGGAGTCCCCGGGGTGCAAGCAATCAGCCCCAGCATTTT
CAWSPRGASNQPQHF
>TRBD1|TRBJ2-7|-|TRBV5-6
TGTGCCAGCAGCCCTGGACAGGGGTCGTACGAGCAGTACTTC
CASSPGQGSYEQYF
>TRBD1|TRBJ1-6|-|TRBV7-9
TGTGCCAGCAGCTTAGTTCAGGGGGGTAAATCACCCCTCCACTTT
CASSLVQGGKSPLHF
>-|TRBJ1-1|-|TRBV5-4
TGTGCCAGCAGCTTGGCTAAAACAGGGTTTAACACTGAAGCTTTCTTT
CASSLAKTGFNTEAFF
>-|TRBJ2-3|-|TRBV19
TGTGCCGTCGGGGGGACATTCGTCACAGATACGCAGTATTTT
CAVGGTFVTDTQYF
>TRBD1|TRBJ2-7|-|TRBV30
TGTGCCTGGAGTCTACCCCCCGGGACAGGCTACGAGCAGTACTTC
CAWSLPPGTGYEQYF
>TRBD2|TRBJ2-3|-|TRBV27
TGTGCCAGCAGTTACTTGGGACTAGCGGATTGCACAGATACGCAGTATTTT
CASSYLGLADCTDTQYF
>-|TRBJ1-1|-|TRBV30
TGTGCCTGGAGTGTACGGTGGTCTAGTAACACTGAAGCTTTCTTT
CAWSVRWSSNTEAFF
>TRBD1|TRBJ1-3|-|TRBV19
TGTGCCAGTAGCGAACCTGACAGGGGGCCCGGAAACACCATATATTTT
CASSEPDRGPGNTIYF
>-|TRBJ1-2|-|TRBV28
TGTGCCAGCAGTCCCGGGACTGGGAACCACTATGGCTACACCTTC
CASSPGTGNHYGYTF
>-|TRBJ2-3|-|TRBV18
TGTGCCAGCTCACCGAGGTGGGGCAACACAGATACGCAGTATTTT
CASSPRWGNTDTQYF
>-|TRBJ1-2|-|TRBV30
TGTGCCCGGACGAACCTCCCGAGCGATGGCTACACCTTC
CARTNLPSDGYTF
>-|TRBJ1-5|-|TRBV28
TGTGCCAGCAGTCCCCCCAGGGCCCTCAATCAGCCCCAGCATTTT
CASSPPRALNQPQHF